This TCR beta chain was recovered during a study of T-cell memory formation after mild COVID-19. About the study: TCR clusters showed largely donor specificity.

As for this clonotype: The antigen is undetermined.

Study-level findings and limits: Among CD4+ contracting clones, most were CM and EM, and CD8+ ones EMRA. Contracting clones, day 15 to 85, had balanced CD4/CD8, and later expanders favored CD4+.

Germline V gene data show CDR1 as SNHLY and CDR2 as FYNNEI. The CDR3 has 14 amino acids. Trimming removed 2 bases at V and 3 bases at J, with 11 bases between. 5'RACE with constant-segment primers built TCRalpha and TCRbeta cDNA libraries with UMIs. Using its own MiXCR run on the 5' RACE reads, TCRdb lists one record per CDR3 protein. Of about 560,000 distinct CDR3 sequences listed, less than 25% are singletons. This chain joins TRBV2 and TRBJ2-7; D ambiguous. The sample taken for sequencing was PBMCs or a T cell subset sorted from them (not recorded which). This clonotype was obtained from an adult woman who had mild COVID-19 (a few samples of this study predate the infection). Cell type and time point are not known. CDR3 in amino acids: CASSERSRFYEQYF. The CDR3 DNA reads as TGTGCCAGCAGTGAAAGGAGCAGGTTCTACGAGCAGTACTTC.